These 31 T cell receptor beta chains were sequenced from one sample in a study of a mutant IDH1 vaccine in newly diagnosed glioma. Regarding time point: week 47, end of study. Mutant IDH1 20-mer peptide, at 300 ug, made up each vaccine dose, with topical imiquimod. Their antigens are not known. Only in-frame clones appear in the TCRdb table, and some are missing; sequencing was by immunoSEQ multiplex PCR. This sample has fewer than 35,000 clones, with more than 65% found just once. Source: PBMCs, taken from a glioma patient whose treatment included an IDH1 peptide vaccine. The receptors were gathered from a young man with glioma.

The gene calls are TRBV7-9 and TRBJ2-2; 7 bases are a match to TRBD1. Germline V CDR1 and CDR2: SEHNR, FQNEAQ (reference sequence). This CDR3 is 14 amino acids long. The V segment lost 10 bases and the J segment 2 bases; nucleotides outside the gene matches: 7. This CDR3 reads CANNRDRNTGELFF. The CDR3 DNA follows: TGTGCCAACAACCGGGACAGAAACACCGGGGAGCTGTTTTTT.

The chain links TRBV5-1 to TRBJ2-1; D may correspond to TRBD1 or TRBD2 (5 bases each). Trimming stripped 4 bases from V and 10 bases from J, with 15 bases between. The CDR3 runs 13 residues. Germline V CDR1 and CDR2: SGHRS, YFSETQ. In DNA form, the CDR3 reads TGCGCCAGCAGCGCCGGGACCAACGTAGAGCAGTTCTTC. Its translation is CASSAGTNVEQFF. The whole variable domain, remainder taken from reference TRBV5-1 and TRBJ2-1, is KAGVTQTPRYLIKTRGQQVTLSCSPISGHRSVSWYQQTPGQGLQFLFEYFSETQRNKGNFPGRFSGRQFSNSRSEMNVSTLELGDSALYLCASSAGTNVEQFFGPGTRLTVL.

The chain recombines TRBV5-1 with TRBJ2-1; 11 bases line up with TRBD2. The CDR3 consists of 15 residues. V trimming: 1 base; J trimming: 3 bases; junction bases outside the gene matches: 0. The germline CDR1 and CDR2 sequences are SGHRS and YFSETQ. CDR3 sequence reads: CASSLTSGGYNEQFF. DNA for the CDR3: TGCGCCAGCAGCTTGACTAGCGGGGGCTACAATGAGCAGTTCTTC.

The chain is built from TRBV19 and TRBJ2-5, with D perhaps TRBD1 (6 bases). The germline V and J ends were trimmed by 3 bases and 0 bases, with 11 bases remaining between them. This CDR3 comprises 15 residues. The V gene's germline CDR1 is LNHDA and CDR2 SQIVND (reference sequence). The CDR3 is CASSMITGYQETQYF. CDR3 nucleotide sequence: TGTGCCAGTAGTATGATTACAGGGTACCAAGAGACCCAGTACTTC.

The rearrangement links TRBV5-1 to TRBJ2-7, with unresolved D. This CDR3 has 12 amino acids. Germline V lookup: CDR1 SGHRS, CDR2 YFSETQ. The V end was cut by 6 bases, the J end by 0 bases, with 7 bases between. The CDR3 region is CASTHSSYEQYF. For the CDR3, the DNA is TGCGCCAGCACTCATAGCTCCTACGAGCAGTACTTC.

This chain joins TRBV7-9 and TRBJ1-4, with D unclear. Per the germline V gene, CDR1 is SEHNR and CDR2 is FQNEAQ (reference sequence). V was trimmed by 5 bases and J by 8 bases, leaving 18 bases between them. The CDR3 is 15 amino acids. CDR3 coding DNA: TGTGCCAGCAGCGCCGCACGGGTATATGAAGAAAAACTGTTTTTT. Translating it yields CASSAARVYEEKLFF.

The chain employs TRBV6-1 and TRBJ1-5, with no clear D. Germline-derived CDR1 and CDR2 are MNHNS and SASEGT. CDR3 length equals 17 residues. Trimming left V 3 bases short and J 7 bases short, with 22 bases between. CDR3 residues: CASSELRRGGSVQPQHF. CDR3 coding DNA: TGTGCCAGCAGTGAGCTAAGGAGAGGAGGGTCGGTACAGCCCCAGCATTTT.

This clone was recorded a few times. The chain recombines TRBV27 with TRBJ2-1, with 8 bases aligning to TRBD1. Per the germline V gene, CDR1 is MNHEY and CDR2 is SMNVEV (reference sequence). This CDR3 comprises 15 residues. After removal of 5 bases from V and 8 bases from J, the junction contained 11 bases not matched to a gene. The CDR3 DNA reads TGTGCCAGCAGTACCGGGACAGGCGGTTTAGATGAGCAGTTCTTC. Its translation is CASSTGTGGLDEQFF.

The chain is built from TRBV28 and TRBJ1-5, with D possibly being TRBD1 (5 bases). The CDR3 loop spans 14 amino acids. Germline loops: CDR1 MDHEN, CDR2 SYDVKM. V was cut by 7 bases and J by 1 base, with 11 bases left in between. CDR3 in amino acids: CASKEGRSNQPQHF. The CDR3 DNA follows: TGTGCCAGCAAGGAGGGGCGGAGCAATCAGCCCCAGCATTTT.

The chain combines TRBV9 with TRBJ2-1; possibly TRBD2 for D (6 bases). V shed 4 bases and J shed 2 bases, with 19 bases lying between them. This CDR3 contains 17 residues. The germline CDR1 and CDR2 sequences are SGDLS and YYNGEE. CDR3 DNA: TGTGCCAGCAGCCGGGACTCGCAACTTTCTCCCTACAATGAGCAGTTCTTC. This encodes CASSRDSQLSPYNEQFF.

The V gene is TRBV4-3, the J gene TRBJ1-2, with D unresolved. The germline CDR1 and CDR2 sequences are LGHNA and YSLEER. V was trimmed by 0 bases and J by 0 bases, leaving 8 bases between them. This CDR3 has 15 residues. The CDR3 DNA reads TGCGCCAGCAGCCAAGAGTCCACAGCTAACTATGGCTACACCTTC. Translation gives CASSQESTANYGYTF.

The chain joins TRBV5-1 to TRBJ1-3; no reliable D call. Per germline, CDR1 SGHRS and CDR2 YFSETQ. The CDR3 has 13 residues. The V and J ends lost 0 bases and 0 bases respectively, with 1 base between them. CDR3 sequence reads: CASSLDSGNTIYF. DNA of the CDR3: TGCGCCAGCAGCTTGGACTCTGGAAACACCATATATTTT.

The genes are TRBV7-9 and TRBJ2-2; TRBD1 aligns across 7 bases. Looked up from germline, CDR1 is SEHNR and CDR2 is FQNEAQ (reference sequence). The J segment lost 3 bases and the V segment lost 5 bases, leaving 9 bases of the junction unmatched. CDR3 size: 16 residues. In DNA form, the CDR3 reads TGTGCCAGCAGCCCTCGACAGGGAAGGGACACCGGGGAGCTGTTTTTT. Translating gives CASSPRQGRDTGELFF.

V gene TRBV5-1 combines with J gene TRBJ2-1; D is unresolved. V lost 3 bases and J lost 2, with 0 bases in between. The CDR3 is made up of 11 amino acids. CDR1 is SGHRS, CDR2 YFSETQ, per germline. This CDR3 is CASSSYNEQFF. Here the CDR3 DNA reads TGCGCCAGCAGCTCCTACAATGAGCAGTTCTTC.

The rearrangement links TRBV29-1 to TRBJ2-1; 9 bases fit TRBD2. In germline, CDR1 is SQVTM, CDR2 ANQGSEA. Unmatched junction bases numbered 13, after V lost 6 bases and J lost 4 bases. The CDR3 covers 16 residues. The CDR3 coding sequence is TGCAGCGTATCCGCTACTGGCGGGGGGGCATACAATGAGCAGTTCTTC. Translating it yields CSVSATGGGAYNEQFF.

Only a few counts were recorded for this clone. The CDR3 loop reads CASSIDATQHF. In DNA form, the CDR3 reads TGTGCCAGTAGTATCGACGCGACCCAGCATTTT. V gene TRBV19 combines with J gene TRBJ1-5, with unresolved D. The germline CDR1 and CDR2 sequences are LNHDA and SQIVND (reference sequence). The V end was cut by 3 bases, the J end by 11 bases, with 8 bases between. The CDR3 loop spans 11 amino acids.

CDR3 residues: CASSSGVGTSYEQYF. The CDR3 coding sequence is TGTGCCAGCAGCTCCGGGGTCGGGACTTCCTACGAGCAGTACTTC. The chain couples TRBV11-2 to TRBJ2-7; TRBD2 is a possible D gene (6 bases). Trimming shortened V by 4 bases and J by 1 base, and 14 bases separated the two germline ends. The CDR3 sequence is 15 residues long. Germline V lookup: CDR1 SGHAT, CDR2 FQNNGV.

This chain joins TRBV10-3 and TRBJ1-2, with D possibly being TRBD1 (6 bases). This CDR3 spans 14 amino acids. Germline lookup yields CDR1 ENHRY and CDR2 SYGVKD. V was clipped by 6 bases and J by 0 bases, with 11 bases between them. The CDR3 loop is CAIRKDRANYGYTF. CDR3 in DNA: TGTGCCATCAGGAAGGACAGAGCTAACTATGGCTACACCTTC.

This clone showed up just a few times. The rearrangement links TRBV7-9 to TRBJ1-4; D remains unclear. Per the germline V gene, CDR1 is SEHNR and CDR2 is FQNEAQ (reference sequence). Trimming pared 3 bases from V and 3 bases from J, leaving 8 bases between. The CDR3 runs 14 residues. CDR3 in amino acids: CASSFASSNEKLFF. As DNA, the CDR3 is TGTGCCAGCAGCTTTGCCAGCTCTAATGAAAAACTGTTTTTT.

The rearrangement joins TRBV4-2 to TRBJ2-6, with TRBD2 matching 10 bases. From germline, CDR1 is LGHNA and CDR2 YNFKEQ. Trimming removed 0 bases from V and 2 bases from J; junction bases left unmatched: 10. This CDR3 spans 20 amino acids. The CDR3 is CASSQDWRSGREAGANVLTF. The CDR3 nucleotides read TGTGCCAGCAGCCAAGATTGGCGGAGCGGGAGGGAAGCTGGGGCCAACGTCCTGACTTTC.

The chain carries TRBV4-1 and TRBJ1-5; possibly TRBD1 for D (6 bases). This CDR3 is built from 16 residues. The germline V gene has CDR1 MGHRA and CDR2 YSYEKL. Trimming stripped 4 bases from V and 4 bases from J, with 17 bases between. The CDR3 DNA follows: TGCGCCAGCAGCCCAAGTGGGGGGGCTGGGAATCAGCCCCAGCATTTT. Translating it yields CASSPSGGAGNQPQHF.

The chain couples TRBV18 to TRBJ2-1, with unresolved D. The CDR3 has 14 amino acids. The V end was cut by 1 base, the J end by 8 bases, with 12 bases between. Germline V gene sequence: CDR1 KGHSH, CDR2 LQKENI. The CDR3 sequence: CASSPQNIGDEQFF. The CDR3 nucleotides are TGTGCCAGCTCACCACAGAACATCGGCGATGAGCAGTTCTTC. Full variable domain (rest looked up from reference TRBV18 and TRBJ2-1): NAGVMQNPRHLVRRRGQEARLRCSPMKGHSHVYWYRQLPEEGLKFMVYLQKENIIDESGMPKERFSAEFPKEGPSILRIQQVVRGDSAAYFCASSPQNIGDEQFFGPGTRLTVL.

The rearrangement joins TRBV6-5 to TRBJ2-7; 8 nucleotides line up with TRBD1. V shed 5 bases and J 2 bases; nucleotides not matched to a gene: 2. Looked up from germline, CDR1 is MNHEY and CDR2 is SVGAGI. CDR3 length equals 13 residues. CDR3 coding DNA: TGTGCCAGCAGTGGACAGGGTACCTACGAGCAGTACTTC. Its protein product is CASSGQGTYEQYF.

The sample holds one count of this clone. The chain has TRBV10-3 and TRBJ2-7, with 9 bases lining up with TRBD2. Germline V CDR1 and CDR2: ENHRY, SYGVKD. This CDR3 is built from 13 residues. Unmatched junction bases numbered 8, after V lost 9 bases and J lost 5 bases. The CDR3 DNA follows: TGTGCCATTCATAGCGGGAGTATCAACGAGCAGTACTTC. Its translation is CAIHSGSINEQYF.

The gene calls are TRBV27 and TRBJ1-5; D is undetermined. From germline, CDR1 is MNHEY and CDR2 SMNVEV (reference sequence). The V end lost 2 bases, the J end lost 2 bases, and 4 bases lay between the germline ends. The CDR3 has 13 amino acids. The CDR3 loop is CASSLQGNQPQHF. Written as DNA, the CDR3 is TGTGCCAGCAGTTTACAGGGCAATCAGCCCCAGCATTTT.

The chain joins TRBV7-2 to TRBJ2-5; 8 bases agree with TRBD1. The germline CDR1 and CDR2 sequences are SGHTA and FQGNSA. J was trimmed by 4 bases and V by 5 bases; bases with no gene match: 12. The CDR3 runs 16 residues. The CDR3 sequence: CASSLRTGSGRETQYF. The DNA for the CDR3 is TGTGCCAGCAGCCTTAGGACAGGGTCAGGTCGAGAGACCCAGTACTTC.

The chain links TRBV25-1 to TRBJ2-5; D remains ambiguous. CDR1 MGHDK and CDR2 SYGVNS come from the germline V gene. This CDR3 contains 11 residues. V shed 3 bases and J shed 5 bases, with 4 bases lying between them. CDR3 coding DNA: TGTGCCAGCAGTGACCGTGAGACCCAGTACTTC. Amino acids: CASSDRETQYF.

This CDR3 reads CASSEEGFQPQHF. As DNA, the CDR3 is TGTGCCAGCAGTGAAGAGGGGTTTCAGCCCCAGCATTTT. The chain employs TRBV2 and TRBJ1-5; maybe TRBD1 (5 bases). Per germline, CDR1 SNHLY and CDR2 FYNNEI. The CDR3 runs to 13 residues. Deletions cut 1 base from V and 6 bases from J, with 7 bases between.

The chain combines TRBV2 with TRBJ2-3; the D gene is possibly TRBD2 (7 bases). Trimming took 8 bases from V and 1 from J, leaving 16 bases between them. Per the germline V gene, CDR1 is SNHLY and CDR2 is FYNNEI. This CDR3 has 15 residues. CDR3 sequence reads: CASSPGGGGTDTQYF. In nucleotides, the CDR3 is TGTGCCAGCTCCCCGGGGGGCGGAGGCACAGATACGCAGTATTTT.

This clone was seen only a few times. The chain links TRBV7-6 to TRBJ1-1, with D hard to call. Trimming removed 5 bases from V and 0 bases from J, with 7 bases in between. The CDR3 runs to 13 residues. The germline V gene encodes CDR1 SGHVS and CDR2 FNYEAQ. The CDR3 DNA reads as TGTGCCAGCAGCGCTCAGATGAACACTGAAGCTTTCTTT. Translation gives CASSAQMNTEAFF.

The CDR3 is CASSQDGTSGYNEQFF. CDR3 DNA sequence: TGTGCCAGCAGCCAAGATGGGACTAGCGGGTACAATGAGCAGTTCTTC. The chain is built from TRBV4-2 and TRBJ2-1, with 12 bases aligning to TRBD2. The CDR3 runs to 16 residues. The ends lost 0 bases at V and 4 bases at J; junction bases unmatched: 1. In germline, CDR1 is LGHNA, CDR2 YNFKEQ.